The 28 T cell receptor beta chains presented below share a single source sample, sequenced in a study of shared clonotypes between healthy human individuals. Some clones are missing from TCRdb's copy, which holds only in-frame ones; the method was immunoSEQ multiplex PCR. Here the sample spans 850,000 to 1,100,000 clones, about 80% being singletons. Sequencing was done on a sample of memory CD4+ T cells from PBMCs. This sample's subset: CD45RA-negative fraction. These receptors came from a man between 18 and 29 years old in good health. Some clones in this sample may be carry-over from other donors' samples.

The chain uses TRBV27 and TRBJ2-7; D is unclear. The germline V gene has CDR1 MNHEY and CDR2 SMNVEV (reference sequence). The CDR3 has 15 amino acids. V gave up 1 base and J gave up 4 bases, with 14 bases separating them. The CDR3 sequence is CASSLWGKIQYEQYF. As DNA, the CDR3 is TGTGCCAGCAGTTTATGGGGTAAGATCCAATACGAGCAGTACTTC.

This sequence joins TRBV5-4 and TRBJ2-5; no firm D call. The ends were cut back, 6 bases at V and 1 base at J, with 10 bases in the middle. The CDR3 is 13 residues long. Germline V lookup: CDR1 SGHNT, CDR2 YYREEE (reference sequence). CDR3 in DNA: TGTGCCAGCAAGGGCGGTACCCAAGAGACCCAGTACTTC. Residues: CASKGGTQETQYF.

The chain carries TRBV5-8 and TRBJ1-5; TRBD1 matches at 9 bases. Per the germline V gene, CDR1 is SGHTS and CDR2 is YDEGEE. J gave up 5 bases and V 3 bases, and 9 bases lay outside the gene matches. There are 16 residues in the CDR3. In nucleotides, the CDR3 is TGTGCCAGCAGCTACGAGGGGACAGGGAAGGATCAGCCCCAGCATTTT. It translates to CASSYEGTGKDQPQHF.

On this clone itself: At one boundary the junction diverges from the germline segment, which might be a read error. This chain joins TRBV15 and TRBJ1-1; D is uncertain. Per germline, CDR1 LNHNV and CDR2 YYDKDF (reference sequence). The CDR3 extends over 14 amino acids. CDR3 coding DNA: TGTGCCACCAGCGGAGATCCCCGAGGGACTGAAGCTTTCTTT. It translates to CATSGDPRGTEAFF.

The rearrangement uses TRBV5-1 and TRBJ2-1, with 10 bases matching TRBD1. Per germline, CDR1 SGHRS and CDR2 YFSETQ. CDR3 length: 15 amino acids. V lost 5 bases and J lost 7; bases outside the gene matches: 9. CDR3 sequence reads: CASRDPGTGVNEQFF. For the CDR3, the DNA is TGCGCCAGCAGAGATCCCGGGACAGGGGTGAATGAGCAGTTCTTC.

This sequence joins TRBV28 and TRBJ2-3; TRBD1 matches at 7 bases. Trimming removed 6 bases from V and 6 bases from J; junction bases left unmatched: 9. The CDR3 totals 14 residues. Germline CDR1 and CDR2: MDHEN and SYDVKM. The CDR3 sequence: CASRVDRTYDTQYF. CDR3 bases: TGTGCCAGCAGAGTGGACAGGACGTATGATACGCAGTATTTT.

The chain recombines TRBV5-1 with TRBJ2-7; TRBD2 aligns across 8 bases. V shed 7 bases, J shed 9 bases, and the junction held 12 bases outside the gene matches. The CDR3 has 13 residues. Germline V gene sequence: CDR1 SGHRS, CDR2 YFSETQ. CDR3 DNA: TGCGCCAGCCGAGCGGGAGCTTCCGCGGTGCAGTACTTC. Its protein product is CASRAGASAVQYF.

The rearrangement joins TRBV30 to TRBJ1-2; no clear D gene. The CDR3 contains 12 residues. Germline-derived CDR1 and CDR2 are GTSNPN and SVGIG (reference sequence). Trimming took off 1 base at V and 4 bases at J, with 7 bases between the two ends. The CDR3 coding sequence is TGTGCCTGGAGTGAGCCCCTCTATGGCTACACCTTC. Protein: CAWSEPLYGYTF.

The chain uses TRBV16 and TRBJ1-5, with D possibly TRBD1 on 6 matching bases. Germline V CDR1 and CDR2: KGHSY, FQNENV. With 3 bases removed from V and 4 bases from J, the gap between germline ends came to 16 bases. This CDR3 comprises 16 residues. CDR3 nucleotides: TGTGCCAGCAGCCAGATAGACAGGAGCCCAAATCAGCCCCAGCATTTT. It is translated as CASSQIDRSPNQPQHF.

This sequence joins TRBV7-3 and TRBJ2-3; 7 bases line up with TRBD1. Per germline, CDR1 SGHTA and CDR2 FQGTGA. CDR3 length: 14 amino acids. V dropped 4 bases and J dropped 0; count of bases not matched to a gene: 1. CDR3 in amino acids: CASSSTGSTDTQYF. In nucleotides, the CDR3 is TGTGCCAGCAGCTCGACAGGGAGCACAGATACGCAGTATTTT.

The chain recombines TRBV4-3 with TRBJ2-1; possible D gene TRBD2, 6 bases. V dropped 2 bases and J dropped 8 bases, with 16 bases sitting between them. This CDR3 comprises 15 residues. The germline gives CDR1 LGHNA, CDR2 YSLEER. Here the CDR3 reads CASSQRLGPPYEQFF. CDR3 nucleotide sequence: TGCGCCAGCAGCCAACGACTAGGCCCACCTTATGAGCAGTTCTTC.

The V gene is TRBV19, the J gene TRBJ2-1, with D possibly matching TRBD2 (5 bases). Germline assignment: CDR1 LNHDA and CDR2 SQIVND (reference sequence). Trimming cost V 10 bases and J 4 bases, with 11 bases left between them. The CDR3 extends over 12 amino acids. The CDR3 coding sequence is TGTGCCACCTCACCGGGGTACAATGAGCAGTTCTTC. Encoded protein: CATSPGYNEQFF.

This chain links TRBV4-2 with TRBJ2-1; D is uncertain. Between the trimmed V and J ends, which lost 4 bases and 13 bases, there was a span of 17 bases. There are 13 residues in the CDR3. CDR1 LGHNA and CDR2 YNFKEQ come from the germline V gene. CDR3 in amino acids: CASSRAAPPVQFF. The CDR3 nucleotides are TGTGCCAGCAGCCGAGCCGCCCCGCCGGTACAGTTCTTC.

V usage is TRBV28 and J usage is TRBJ2-7; the D gene is possibly TRBD1 (6 bases). V lost 3 bases, J lost 2 bases, and 14 bases lay in between. Germline loops: CDR1 MDHEN, CDR2 SYDVKM. CDR3 length: 15 amino acids. The CDR3 here is CASSLARGPTYEQYF. As DNA, the CDR3 is TGTGCCAGCAGTTTGGCCAGGGGTCCAACCTACGAGCAGTACTTC.

V is TRBV19 and J is TRBJ1-2; D is unclear. The CDR3 has 14 residues. Trimming pared 1 base from V and 2 bases from J, leaving 8 bases between. Germline values: CDR1 LNHDA, CDR2 SQIVND (reference sequence). The CDR3 DNA is TGTGCCAGTAGTATAGCTGCACGAAACTATGGCTACACCTTC. Its translation is CASSIAARNYGYTF. Based on the CDR3 plus reference TRBV19 and TRBJ1-2, the full variable domain is DGGITQSPKYLFRKEGQNVTLSCEQNLNHDAMYWYRQDPGQGLRLIYYSQIVNDFQKGDIAEGYSVSREKKESFPLTVTSAQKNPTAFYLCASSIAARNYGYTFGSGTRLTVV.

To note about this clone: The same CDR3 is also encoded by other DNA sequences in this sample. The rearrangement joins TRBV5-1 to TRBJ1-1; D is possibly TRBD1 (6 bases). The CDR3 contains 16 residues. V was cut by 0 bases and J by 5 bases, with 17 bases left in between. Germline CDR1 is SGHRS and CDR2 is YFSETQ. This CDR3 is CASSLDRGLGRTEAFF. The CDR3 DNA reads as TGCGCCAGCAGCTTGGATCGGGGGCTGGGTAGGACTGAAGCTTTCTTT.

Remarks on this clone: The sample carries other DNA sequences with the same CDR3. The rearrangement joins TRBV28 to TRBJ2-7, with D possibly being TRBD1 (5 bases). The V end lost 2 bases, the J end lost 6 bases, and 8 bases lay between the germline ends. This CDR3 comprises 12 residues. The germline V gene has CDR1 MDHEN and CDR2 SYDVKM. The CDR3 reads CASSLGQGEQYF. CDR3 DNA: TGTGCCAGCAGTTTAGGGCAGGGCGAGCAGTACTTC.

There are many counts of this clone. This chain links TRBV7-2 with TRBJ1-2, with 9 bases identical to TRBD1. V was pared by 4 bases and J by 7 bases, with 4 bases of the junction left unmatched. Germline CDR1 and CDR2: SGHTA and FQGNSA. The CDR3 contains 13 residues. CDR3 sequence reads: CASSSGTGRGYTF. Written as DNA, the CDR3 is TGTGCCAGCAGCTCCGGGACAGGGCGTGGCTACACCTTC.

The chain combines TRBV12-5 with TRBJ1-1; D is ambiguous. Trimming pared 1 base from V and 5 bases from J, leaving 14 bases between. CDR3 length: 15 residues. Germline V CDR1 and CDR2: LGHNT, FRNRAP. The chain's CDR3 is CASGLAKGSGTEAFF. CDR3 bases: TGTGCTAGTGGTTTGGCGAAGGGATCGGGAACTGAAGCTTTCTTT.

V gene TRBV18 combines with J gene TRBJ1-3; D may be TRBD1 (5 bases). Looked up from germline, CDR1 is KGHSH and CDR2 is LQKENI. This CDR3 contains 15 residues. Trimming shortened V by 1 base and J by 0 bases, and 7 bases separated the two germline ends. CDR3 sequence reads: CASSPQGSSGNTIYF. In DNA, the CDR3 is TGTGCCAGCTCACCACAGGGGAGCTCTGGAAACACCATATATTTT.

The chain links TRBV18 to TRBJ2-3, with 10 bases that match TRBD2. CDR1 is KGHSH and CDR2 is LQKENI in the germline V gene. CDR3 length: 16 residues. V shed 5 bases, J shed 0 bases, and the junction held 5 bases outside the gene matches. The DNA for the CDR3 is TGTGCCAGCTCAACCTTAGCGGGAGGAAGCACAGATACGCAGTATTTT. It encodes CASSTLAGGSTDTQYF.

V and J are TRBV5-6 and TRBJ2-2; the match to TRBD2 covers 7 bases. The trim removed 2 bases at V and 0 bases at J, leaving 4 bases unmatched. CDR1 is SGHDT, CDR2 YYEEEE, per germline. CDR3 length equals 16 residues. This CDR3 is CASSFGLVANTGELFF. The CDR3 nucleotides are TGTGCCAGCAGCTTCGGACTAGTCGCGAACACCGGGGAGCTGTTTTTT.

V and J are TRBV10-3 and TRBJ2-1; tentative D call: TRBD1 (6 bases). The germline V and J ends were trimmed by 6 bases and 8 bases, with 14 bases remaining between them. This CDR3 region has 13 residues. Per the germline V gene, CDR1 is ENHRY and CDR2 is SYGVKD. The CDR3 nucleotides read TGTGCCATCAGGGACAGTACCGTAGATGAGCAGTTCTTC. It yields the protein CAIRDSTVDEQFF.

The rearrangement joins TRBV4-1 to TRBJ2-7, with D tentatively TRBD1 or TRBD2 (5 bases each). Trimming stripped 1 base from V and 4 bases from J, with 17 bases between. CDR3 length equals 16 residues. Germline-derived CDR1 and CDR2 are MGHRA and YSYEKL. The DNA of the CDR3 is TGCGCCAGCAGCCAAGGGCGCCGGGGCCAGCCGTACGAGCAGTACTTC. This codes for CASSQGRRGQPYEQYF.

The chain combines TRBV30 with TRBJ2-1; D uncertain. V was cut by 2 bases and J by 7 bases, with 6 bases left in between. The germline gives CDR1 GTSNPN, CDR2 SVGIG (reference sequence). There are 11 residues in the CDR3. CDR3 in amino acids: CAWSPLNEQFF. The CDR3, as DNA: TGTGCCTGGAGTCCGCTGAATGAGCAGTTCTTC.

The chain links TRBV11-2 to TRBJ2-1, with 9 bases identical to TRBD2. J was trimmed by 6 bases and V by 4 bases; bases with no gene match: 4. Germline loops: CDR1 SGHAT, CDR2 FQNNGV. This CDR3 is 14 amino acids long. The DNA of the CDR3 is TGTGCCAGCAGCTCTAGGACTAGCGCCAATGAGCAGTTCTTC. Translated: CASSSRTSANEQFF.

The J gene is TRBJ2-2, the V gene TRBV7-6; D is undetermined. The germline V gene encodes CDR1 SGHVS and CDR2 FNYEAQ. Trimming stripped 2 bases from V and 4 bases from J, with 14 bases between. The CDR3 contains 16 residues. The CDR3 region is CASSLRGPRGTGELFF. In DNA, the CDR3 is TGTGCCAGCAGCTTACGTGGACCGCGTGGCACCGGGGAGCTGTTTTTT.

This clone was counted a few times. The chain is built from TRBV7-9 and TRBJ1-1; 8 bases agree with TRBD1. Germline loops: CDR1 SEHNR, CDR2 FQNEAQ (reference sequence). This CDR3 comprises 13 residues. Losses at the gene ends were 2 bases for V and 4 bases for J; bases not matched to a gene: 0. The CDR3 nucleotides are TGTGCCAGCAGCTTACAGGGGGCCACTGAAGCTTTCTTT. Its protein is CASSLQGATEAFF. Full variable domain (rest looked up from reference TRBV7-9 and TRBJ1-1): DTGVSQNPRHKITKRGQNVTFRCDPISEHNRLYWYRQTLGQGPEFLTYFQNEAQLEKSRLLSDRFSAERPKGSFSTLEIQRTEQGDSAMYLCASSLQGATEAFFGQGTRLTVV.